The 9 T cell receptor beta chains reported below all come from one sample, sequenced in a study of shared clonotypes between healthy human individuals. Only in-frame clones appear in the TCRdb table, and some are missing; sequencing was by immunoSEQ multiplex PCR. The sample comprises under 600,000 clones, about 80% of which are singletons, and 9.5% to 15% rests with the top ten. The source material was PBMCs. These receptors were taken from a woman in her forties in good health. Some clones in this sample may be carry-over from other donors' samples.

This clone was picked up one time. The J gene is TRBJ1-4, the V gene TRBV15, with D possibly TRBD1 on 5 matching bases. The V end was cut by 1 base, the J end by 8 bases, with 14 bases between. The CDR3 loop spans 15 amino acids. Looked up from germline, CDR1 is LNHNV and CDR2 is YYDKDF (reference sequence). The CDR3 DNA follows: TGTGCCACCAGCAGAGCCGGGACGAAGGGGGAAAAACTGTTTTTT. Translation: CATSRAGTKGEKLFF.

The CDR3 is CASSLTGGPGNTEAFF. The CDR3 region has the DNA TGTGCCAGCAGCTTAACGGGGGGACCTGGGAACACTGAAGCTTTCTTT. The gene calls are TRBV7-3 and TRBJ1-1; possibly TRBD1 for D (5 bases). Germline CDR1 reads SGHTA; CDR2 reads FQGTGA. CDR3 length: 16 amino acids. Trimming removed 0 bases from V and 1 base from J, with 12 bases in between.

The gene calls are TRBV14 and TRBJ1-5, with D unresolved. CDR3 size: 13 residues. With 1 base removed from V and 6 bases from J, the gap between germline ends came to 7 bases. Per germline, CDR1 SGHDN and CDR2 FVKESK. CDR3 protein: CASSQGETQPQHF. The CDR3 DNA sequence: TGTGCCAGCAGCCAAGGGGAAACTCAGCCCCAGCATTTT.

Regarding this clone: The same CDR3 also results from other DNA sequences found in this sample. The genes are TRBV7-9 and TRBJ1-6; D ambiguous. Germline CDR1 SEHNR, CDR2 FQNEAQ (reference sequence). V was clipped by 1 base and J by 9 bases, with 4 bases between them. There are 12 residues in the CDR3. Here the CDR3 reads CASSLEGSPLHF. CDR3 nucleotides: TGTGCCAGCAGCTTAGAGGGTTCACCCCTCCACTTT.

As regards this clone: This sample includes further DNA sequences coding for the same CDR3. V and J are TRBV28 and TRBJ2-7; D remains ambiguous. The CDR3 is 11 amino acids. CDR1 and CDR2 from the germline V gene are MDHEN and SYDVKM. The V end was cut by 6 bases, the J end by 4 bases, with 7 bases between. CDR3 protein: CASRSSYEQYF. The CDR3 DNA is TGTGCCAGCAGGTCCAGTTACGAGCAGTACTTC.

This clone has only one observation. The chain recombines TRBV7-2 with TRBJ2-1; 8 bases map to TRBD2. The CDR3 covers 16 residues. Per germline, CDR1 SGHTA and CDR2 FQGNSA. J was trimmed by 6 bases and V by 5 bases; bases with no gene match: 12. The chain's CDR3 is CASSRRGGTRGNEQFF. In DNA form, the CDR3 reads TGTGCCAGCAGCCGCCGCGGCGGGACTAGAGGCAATGAGCAGTTCTTC. The complete variable domain, with remaining parts taken from reference TRBV7-2 and TRBJ2-1, reads GAGVSQSPSNKVTEKGKDVELRCDPISGHTALYWYRQSLGQGLEFLIYFQGNSAPDKSGLPSDRFSAERTGGSVSTLTIQRTQQEDSAVYLCASSRRGGTRGNEQFFGPGTRLTVL.

This chain connects TRBV15 to TRBJ1-4, with D hard to call. V was cut by 5 bases and J by 7 bases, with 14 bases left in between. Germline CDR1 and CDR2: LNHNV and YYDKDF (reference sequence). CDR3 length: 14 amino acids. CDR3: CATSRATEGEKLFF. The CDR3 DNA reads as TGTGCCACCAGCCGAGCGACTGAGGGTGAAAAACTGTTTTTT.

V gene TRBV6-1 combines with J gene TRBJ2-6; D gene unclear. The CDR3 is made up of 17 amino acids. Germline V CDR1 and CDR2: MNHNS, SASEGT. Between the trimmed V and J ends, which lost 4 bases and 0 bases, there was a span of 13 bases. CDR3 region: CASSVLALNSGANVLTF. CDR3 sequence (DNA): TGTGCCAGCAGTGTTCTGGCACTCAACTCTGGGGCCAACGTCCTGACTTTC.

V usage is TRBV14 and J usage is TRBJ2-7; 8 nucleotides match TRBD2. Trimming removed 0 bases from V and 0 bases from J; junction bases left unmatched: 7. CDR1 and CDR2 (germline): SGHDN, FVKESK. The CDR3 contains 17 residues. CDR3 coding DNA: TGTGCCAGCAGCCAAGAAATGCGGACTAGCTTCTCCTACGAGCAGTACTTC. Protein sequence: CASSQEMRTSFSYEQYF.